This TCR beta chain derives from a study of T cell responses to AZD1222 COVID-19 vaccine. The germline V gene has CDR1 SNHLY and CDR2 FYNNEI. Deletions cut 5 bases from V and 2 bases from J, with 10 bases between. This CDR3 is 13 amino acids long. Turning to this clone: The antigen remains unidentified.

The study's findings and limits: Repertoire sampling happened only post peak T cell response. Within unmutated variant regions lay the reported targets of nearly half of spike-specific TCRs. Baseline seropositivity characterized only a handful of AZD1222 recipients.

Method: immunoSEQ multiplex PCR; TCRdb's copy keeps in-frame clones and lacks some. This table has about 120,000 clones, 88% appearing once. This specimen was peripheral blood, taken on day 0 of AZD1222 vaccination. The chain carries TRBV2 and TRBJ2-7; D perhaps matches TRBD1 (6 bases). The TCR sequence derives from an adult in good health. CDR3 residues: CASSRQGPYEQYF. DNA for the CDR3: TGTGCCAGCAGTCGGCAGGGGCCCTACGAGCAGTACTTC.